Presented here are 11 T cell receptor beta chains from one specimen sequenced in a study of early T cells in non-severe SARS-CoV-2 infection. In TCRdb, the 5' RACE reads were re-called with MiXCR into one record per CDR3 protein. The repertoire includes some 64,000 distinct CDR3 sequences, roughly 9% of them detected once, and 13% sits in the top ten. Sequenced material: whole blood, taken at baseline. These receptors all come from an adult who was a healthcare worker with PCR-confirmed SARS-CoV-2 infection or an uninfected control (not recorded which).

The table lists this clonotype with many counts. This chain joins TRBV29-1 and TRBJ2-1, with 8 bases matching TRBD2. The germline V gene encodes CDR1 SQVTM and CDR2 ANQGSEA. V lost 6 bases, J lost 5 bases, and 6 bases stayed unmatched. The CDR3 is 13 residues long. DNA of the CDR3: TGCAGCGTAGCGGGAGTGGGGAACAATGAGCAGTTCTTC. It is translated as CSVAGVGNNEQFF.

The chain couples TRBV6-2 or TRBV6-3 to TRBJ1-2; D is perhaps TRBD1 (5 bases). The length of the CDR3 is 14 residues. With 6 bases removed from V and 6 bases from J, the gap between germline ends came to 17 bases. Germline lookup yields CDR1 MNHEY and CDR2 SVGEGT. CDR3 sequence (DNA): TGTGCCAGCAGCCCCCGGACACGAACTAATGGCTACACCTTC. This encodes CASSPRTRTNGYTF.

This clonotype was counted many times. The gene calls are TRBV25-1 and TRBJ1-5, with a tentative D call TRBD1 (5 bases). V was clipped by 3 bases and J by 7 bases, with 7 bases between them. This CDR3 is 12 amino acids long. In germline, CDR1 is MGHDK, CDR2 SYGVNS. CDR3 region: CASSEGGQPQHF. The CDR3 DNA sequence: TGTGCCAGCAGTGAGGGGGGACAGCCCCAGCATTTT.

The gene calls are TRBV5-1 and TRBJ2-3; D gene uncertain. Germline V lookup: CDR1 SGHRS, CDR2 YFSETQ. Trimming left V 2 bases short and J 0 bases short, with 4 bases between. The CDR3 loop spans 13 amino acids. DNA for the CDR3: TGCGCCAGCAGCTTACCTAGCACAGATACGCAGTATTTT. Translated: CASSLPSTDTQYF.

This clonotype occurred a few times. The chain recombines TRBV12-3 or TRBV12-4 with TRBJ2-7; unclear D gene. Trimming shortened V by 6 bases and J by 3 bases, and 9 bases separated the two germline ends. The length of the CDR3 is 12 residues. The CDR3 DNA reads as TGTGCCAGCAGCCCCAACATCTACGAGCAGTACTTC. As protein: CASSPNIYEQYF.

This clonotype showed up just a few times. The chain employs TRBV18 and TRBJ2-1; 8 bases align to TRBD1. The CDR3 loop spans 17 amino acids. Germline V gene data show CDR1 as KGHSH and CDR2 as LQKENI. With 4 bases clipped from V and 1 base from J, the junction kept 9 bases outside the gene matches. In DNA, the CDR3 is TGTGCCAGCTCACGAATCGGACAGGGCCGTTCCTACAATGAGCAGTTCTTC. Translated, it gives CASSRIGQGRSYNEQFF.

This clonotype has more than one count but fewer than ten. The rearrangement links TRBV9 to TRBJ2-1; 7 bases agree with TRBD2. V gave up 0 bases and J gave up 3 bases; unmatched junction bases: 3. CDR3 length: 15 residues. Germline V gene data show CDR1 as SGDLS and CDR2 as YYNGEE. CDR3 loop: CASSVDGTNYNEQFF. The CDR3 DNA follows: TGTGCCAGCAGCGTAGATGGGACTAACTACAATGAGCAGTTCTTC.

This clonotype was recorded at least ten times. The rearrangement links TRBV20-1 to TRBJ2-6; TRBD1 matches at 10 bases. Looked up from germline, CDR1 is DFQATT and CDR2 is SNEGSKA (reference sequence). The CDR3 is 14 residues long. The trim removed 7 bases at V and 8 bases at J, leaving 8 bases unmatched. The CDR3 here is CSVGPGQGTNVLTF. CDR3 nucleotides: TGCAGTGTTGGCCCGGGACAGGGGACCAACGTCCTGACTTTC.

The chain carries TRBV9 and TRBJ1-1, with D perhaps matching TRBD1 (5 bases). The CDR3 spans 15 residues. CDR1 is SGDLS and CDR2 is YYNGEE in the germline V gene. Trimming pared 4 bases from V and 6 bases from J, leaving 19 bases between. The DNA of the CDR3 is TGTGCCAGCAGCTCCAGAGACAGTGATTCCCCTGAAGCTTTCTTT. Protein sequence: CASSSRDSDSPEAFF.

This clonotype was observed at least ten times. This sequence joins TRBV20-1 and TRBJ1-6; 10 bases map to TRBD1. Looked up from germline, CDR1 is DFQATT and CDR2 is SNEGSKA (reference sequence). Losses at the gene ends were 1 base for V and 8 bases for J; bases not matched to a gene: 5. This CDR3 has 15 residues. CDR3: CSARVDRGRDSPLHF. In DNA form, the CDR3 reads TGCAGTGCTAGAGTTGACAGGGGGCGAGATTCACCCCTCCACTTT.

This clonotype was seen just once. This sequence joins TRBV6-2 or TRBV6-3 and TRBJ2-1; D unresolved. Trimming pared 0 bases from V and 3 bases from J, leaving 3 bases between. From germline, CDR1 is MNHEY and CDR2 SVGEGT. This CDR3 has 13 residues. In nucleotides, the CDR3 is TGTGCCAGCAGTTACTCAGGCTACAATGAGCAGTTCTTC. Its protein is CASSYSGYNEQFF.